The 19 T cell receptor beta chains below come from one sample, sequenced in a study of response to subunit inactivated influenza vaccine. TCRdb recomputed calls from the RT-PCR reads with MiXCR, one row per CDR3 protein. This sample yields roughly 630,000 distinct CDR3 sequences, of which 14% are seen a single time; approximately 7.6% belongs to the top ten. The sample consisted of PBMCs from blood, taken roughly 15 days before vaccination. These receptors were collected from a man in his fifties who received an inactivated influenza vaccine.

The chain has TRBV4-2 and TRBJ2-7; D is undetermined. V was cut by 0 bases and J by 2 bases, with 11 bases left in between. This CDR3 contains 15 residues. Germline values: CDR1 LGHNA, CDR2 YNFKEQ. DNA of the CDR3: TGTGCCAGCAGCCAAGATGTCCTAGAAGCCTACGAGCAGTACTTC. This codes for CASSQDVLEAYEQYF.

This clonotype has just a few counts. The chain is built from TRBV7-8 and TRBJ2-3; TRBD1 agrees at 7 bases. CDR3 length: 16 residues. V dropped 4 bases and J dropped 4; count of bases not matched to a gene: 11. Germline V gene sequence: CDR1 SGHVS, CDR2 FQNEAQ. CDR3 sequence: CASSSKTGFSADTQYF. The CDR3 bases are TGTGCCAGCAGCTCAAAGACAGGGTTTTCCGCAGATACGCAGTATTTT.

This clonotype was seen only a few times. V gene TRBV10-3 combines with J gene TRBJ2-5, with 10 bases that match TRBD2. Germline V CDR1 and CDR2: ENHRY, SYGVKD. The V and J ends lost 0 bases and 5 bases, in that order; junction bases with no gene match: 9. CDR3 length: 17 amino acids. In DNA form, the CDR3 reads TGTGCCATCAGTGAGTCCTTGGTTAGCGGGGGGCCGGAGACCCAGTACTTC. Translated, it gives CAISESLVSGGPETQYF.

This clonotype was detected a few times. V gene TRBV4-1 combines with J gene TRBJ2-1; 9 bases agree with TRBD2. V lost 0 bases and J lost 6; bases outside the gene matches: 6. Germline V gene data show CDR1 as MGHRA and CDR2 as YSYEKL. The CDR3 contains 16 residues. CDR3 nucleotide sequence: TGCGCCAGCAGCCAAGACGCGGGAGGGCCCCCCAATGAGCAGTTCTTC. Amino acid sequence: CASSQDAGGPPNEQFF.

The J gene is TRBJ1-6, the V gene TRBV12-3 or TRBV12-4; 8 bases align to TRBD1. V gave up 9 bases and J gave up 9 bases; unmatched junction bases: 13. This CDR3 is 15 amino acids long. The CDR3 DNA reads TGTGCCAGTTCTTCTCAGGGGGCTGGTGTTTCACCCCTCCACTTT. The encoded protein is CASSSQGAGVSPLHF.

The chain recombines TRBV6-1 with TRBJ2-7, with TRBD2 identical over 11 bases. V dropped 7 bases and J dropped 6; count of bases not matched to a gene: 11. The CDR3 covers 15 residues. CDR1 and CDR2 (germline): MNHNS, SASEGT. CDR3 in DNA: TGTGCCAGCACCTCCCCCCTAGCGGGAGGTTCCGAGCAGTACTTC. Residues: CASTSPLAGGSEQYF.

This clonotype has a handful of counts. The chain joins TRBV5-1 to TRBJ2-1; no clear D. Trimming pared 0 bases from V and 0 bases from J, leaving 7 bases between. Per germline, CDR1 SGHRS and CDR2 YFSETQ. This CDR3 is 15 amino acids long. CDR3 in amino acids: CASSLDWSSYNEQFF. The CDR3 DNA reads TGCGCCAGCAGCTTGGACTGGAGCTCCTACAATGAGCAGTTCTTC.

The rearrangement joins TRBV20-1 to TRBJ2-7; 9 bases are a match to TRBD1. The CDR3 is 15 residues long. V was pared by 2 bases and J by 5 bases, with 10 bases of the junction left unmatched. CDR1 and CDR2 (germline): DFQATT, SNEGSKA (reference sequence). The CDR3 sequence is CSARSSGTGLNEQYF. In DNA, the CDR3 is TGCAGTGCTAGATCTTCCGGGACAGGGTTAAACGAGCAGTACTTC.

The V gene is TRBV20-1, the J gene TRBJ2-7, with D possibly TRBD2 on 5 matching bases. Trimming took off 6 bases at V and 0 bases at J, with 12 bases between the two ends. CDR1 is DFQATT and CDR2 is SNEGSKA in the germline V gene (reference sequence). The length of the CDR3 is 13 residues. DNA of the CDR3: TGCAGTGCCGCAAGTCGGGGCTCCTACGAGCAGTACTTC. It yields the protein CSAASRGSYEQYF.

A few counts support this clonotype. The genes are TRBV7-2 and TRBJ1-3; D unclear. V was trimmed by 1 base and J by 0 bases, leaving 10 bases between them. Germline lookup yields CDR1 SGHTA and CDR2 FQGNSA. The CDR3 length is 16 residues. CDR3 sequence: CASSLELPSSGNTIYF. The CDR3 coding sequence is TGTGCCAGCAGCTTAGAACTTCCGAGCTCTGGAAACACCATATATTTT.

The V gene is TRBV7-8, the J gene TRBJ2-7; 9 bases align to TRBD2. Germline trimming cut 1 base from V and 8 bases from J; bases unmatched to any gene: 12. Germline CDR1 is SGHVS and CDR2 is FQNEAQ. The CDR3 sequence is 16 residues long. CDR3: CASSLGRLAGDSKQYF. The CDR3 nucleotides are TGTGCCAGCAGCTTAGGACGATTAGCGGGAGACTCGAAGCAGTACTTC.

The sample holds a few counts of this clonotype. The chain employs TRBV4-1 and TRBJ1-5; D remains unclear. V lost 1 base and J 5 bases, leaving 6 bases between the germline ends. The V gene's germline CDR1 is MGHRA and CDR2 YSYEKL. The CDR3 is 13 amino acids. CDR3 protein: CASSQVHHQPQHF. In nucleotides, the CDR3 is TGCGCCAGCAGCCAAGTCCACCATCAGCCCCAGCATTTT.

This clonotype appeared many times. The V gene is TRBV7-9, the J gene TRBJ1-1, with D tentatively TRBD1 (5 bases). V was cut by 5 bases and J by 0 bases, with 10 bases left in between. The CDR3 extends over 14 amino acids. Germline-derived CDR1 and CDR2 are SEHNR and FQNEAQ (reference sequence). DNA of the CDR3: TGTGCCAGCAGCAGTGGGGACGTGAACACTGAAGCTTTCTTT. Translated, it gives CASSSGDVNTEAFF.

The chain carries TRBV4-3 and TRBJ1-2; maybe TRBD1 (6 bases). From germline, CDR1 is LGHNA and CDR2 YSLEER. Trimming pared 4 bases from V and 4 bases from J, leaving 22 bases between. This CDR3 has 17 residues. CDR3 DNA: TGCGCCAGCAGCCCCATGGGGGCGGGAGACCAAACCTATGGCTACACCTTC. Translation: CASSPMGAGDQTYGYTF.

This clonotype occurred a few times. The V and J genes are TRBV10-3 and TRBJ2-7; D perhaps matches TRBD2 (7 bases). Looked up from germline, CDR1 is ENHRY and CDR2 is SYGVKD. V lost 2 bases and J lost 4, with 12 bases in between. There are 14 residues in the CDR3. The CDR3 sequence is CAISEAGARYEQYF. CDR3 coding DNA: TGTGCCATCAGTGAGGCGGGGGCAAGGTACGAGCAGTACTTC.

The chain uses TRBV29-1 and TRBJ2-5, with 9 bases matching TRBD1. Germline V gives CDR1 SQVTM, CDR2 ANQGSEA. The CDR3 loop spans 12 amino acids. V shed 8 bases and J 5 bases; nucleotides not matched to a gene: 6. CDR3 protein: CSITGGLETQYF. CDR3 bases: TGCAGCATAACAGGGGGCCTGGAGACCCAGTACTTC.

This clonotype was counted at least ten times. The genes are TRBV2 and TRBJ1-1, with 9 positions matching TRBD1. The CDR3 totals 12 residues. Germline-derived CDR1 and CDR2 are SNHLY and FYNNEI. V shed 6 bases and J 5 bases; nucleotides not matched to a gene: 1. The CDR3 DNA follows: TGTGCCAGCAGGACAGGGGGAACTGAAGCTTTCTTT. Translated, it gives CASRTGGTEAFF.

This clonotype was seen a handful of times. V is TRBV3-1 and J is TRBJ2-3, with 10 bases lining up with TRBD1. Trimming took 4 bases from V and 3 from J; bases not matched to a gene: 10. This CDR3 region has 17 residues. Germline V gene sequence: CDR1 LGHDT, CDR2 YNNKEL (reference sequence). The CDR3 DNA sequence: TGTGCCAGCAGCCTCCTCGGACAGGGGGAAATGACAGATACGCAGTATTTT. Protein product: CASSLLGQGEMTDTQYF.

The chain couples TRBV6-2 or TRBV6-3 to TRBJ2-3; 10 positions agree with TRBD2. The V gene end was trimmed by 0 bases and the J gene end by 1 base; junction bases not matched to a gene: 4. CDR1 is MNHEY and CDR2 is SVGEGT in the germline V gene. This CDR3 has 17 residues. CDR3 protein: CASSYSLAGGGTDTQYF. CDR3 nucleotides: TGTGCCAGCAGTTACTCATTAGCGGGGGGCGGCACAGATACGCAGTATTTT.